This T cell receptor (beta chain) emerged from a study of cytotoxic CD8 clonotypes in ibrutinib-treated CLL. Study information: Across the patients, around 10 were relapsed/refractory, around 16 treatment-naive and 17 to 18 IGHV unmutated. Study-wide findings and caveats: Exceeding age-matched healthy donors, baseline clonality also tracked the counts of circulating CD8+ T cells. Elevated clonality accompanied ibrutinib response, with a return toward baseline values at progression.

In regard to this clone: Its antigen is not identified.

Germline CDR1 and CDR2: ENHRY and SYGVKD. The CDR3 extends over 13 amino acids. Trimming cost V 11 bases and J 4 bases, with 17 bases left between them. Generated by immunoSEQ multiplex PCR, the TCRdb table keeps only in-frame clones and is missing some. The data show approximately 92,000 clones, approximately 71% seen once. This specimen consisted of PBMCs, obtained after 24 months of ibrutinib treatment. The source of this sequence is a human donor with chronic lymphocytic leukemia. This sequence joins TRBV10-3 and TRBJ1-1; D possibly corresponds to TRBD1 (6 bases). For the CDR3, the DNA is TGTGCCGCTTCAGGGGCACTAGCCACTGAAGCTTTCTTT. Translating it yields CAASGALATEAFF.